This T cell receptor beta chain was captured by sequencing in a study of blood T cells in healthy people across ages (dated by TCRdb to the mid-2010s). As for the study more broadly: Template switching captured roughly one uniquely barcoded TCR beta cDNA molecule per two T cells in model experiments. Using deep sequencing normalized with unique cDNA molecular identifiers, the study measured how TCR beta repertoire diversity changes with age. Four age groups were formed from the donors: young (average roughly 15 years), middle-aged (around 37), aged (62) and long-lived (more than 75). For two donors (one aged 18 to 29 and one aged 80 or older), the study analyzed two additional independent replicas of 1 million unique cDNA reads from the same blood draw. The paper as a whole reports these results and caveats: The percentage of naive T cells measured by flow cytometry correlated strongly with observed TCR beta diversity. Compared with the aged group, the long-lived group had more naive CD4+ T cells, fewer expanded clones and increased TCR diversity, suggesting age selection. Since profiling was done on bulk unsorted PBMCs, naive and antigen-experienced compartments could not be conclusively compared. Estimates of total diversity based on one million sequenced T cells were regarded as lower bounds and as underestimates. The CMV infection status of donors was not known, potentially confounding age-related changes in expanded clonotypes. As age increased, observed TCR beta diversity per million T cells dropped in a roughly linear way, and a significant reduction was already evident by age 40.

The donors were roughly 39 Caucasian individuals from Russia, aged roughly 6 to 90 years, who were systemically healthy. Approximately 9 milliliters of peripheral blood were collected from each donor into EDTA-treated Vacutainer tubes. Ficoll-Paque density-gradient centrifugation was used to isolate PBMCs, with at least 6 million per sample. Total RNA was extracted from PBMCs with Trizol reagent, with at least 6 micrograms obtained per sample. For every donor, an aliquot of PBMCs went through flow cytometry to measure the percentages of naive CD45RAhigh/CD27high T cells. This clonotype showed up just a few times. The antigen this receptor binds is unknown. No base-level quality is on record; no much larger clone is a single base apart. From the cysteine up to the phenylalanine, the CDR3 has a length of 16 residues. Only the CDR3 part of the read is kept: 48 bases, read in frame from the first base. V and J are truncated by 0 bases and 6 bases respectively, leaving an intervening sequence of 16 bases. For CDR1 and CDR2, the germline V gene lists SGHRS and YFSETQ.

Library construction relied on 5' RACE. The reads were generated on an Illumina HiSeq 2500. A second PCR of roughly 7 to 11 cycles was performed with a sample-barcoded 5' primer and a J-beta primer mix. A unique molecular identifier was introduced onto each TCR beta cDNA molecule by a template-switch 5' adaptor carrying 12 random nucleotides. At least 2.5 million CDR3-containing paired-end reads were obtained from each sample. First-strand cDNA was synthesized from all RNA with the Mint cDNA synthesis kit, primed by a TRBC-specific oligonucleotide. After uracil-DNA glycosylase treatment, a first 18-cycle PCR used universal primers M1SS and BC2_uni_R on all cDNA. Under the source paper's analysis protocol: For normalization, 1 million high-quality reads, each with a distinct molecular identifier, were randomly selected from each sample. Reads sharing molecular identifiers were discarded rather than binned into consensus sequences. CDR3 identification, clonotype clustering and error correction used MiTCR with a Q25 quality threshold and the strictest error-elimination algorithm. Lower-bound total TCR beta diversity was estimated with a nonparametric unseen species model using Euler transformation. The public sequencing data were trimmed at Q25 with fastp and processed into clonotypes with MiXCR by TCRdb, which kept only in-frame beta chains. CDR3 protein duplicates are merged, each entry listing the most common genes and DNA. The authors' filters were not applied to this entry. For this sample the table gives about 930,000 distinct CDR3 sequences, of which approximately 32% were detected only once. The ten largest clones take up 10% of the sample.

The same data also went into a second study, on T cells of mothers and their children. Drawing on the second study: The donors were nine systemically healthy Caucasian individuals, made up of three mothers and their six children. cDNA synthesis consumed the entire amount of extracted RNA, loaded at around 1.4 ug RNA in each 15 ul reaction. In the second PCR, the M1S primer added sample barcodes and 2-4 random nucleotides. Over 9.5 million TCR beta CDR3 reads came from each mother, compared with several million reads from each child. Thymic selection shapes the output of TCR recombination in a similar way in related and unrelated pairs, and inherited differences have a minor effect. Normalized repertoire overlap in related mother-child pairs was always slightly higher than in unrelated mother-child pairs, but the difference was never significant. No persistent microchimeric T cell clones were found, with a detection sensitivity of approximately 110 clones per million clonotypes. The study used deep NGS to compare TCR beta repertoires of mothers and children, seeking features distinguishing related mother-child pairs from unrelated individuals. The mean age was roughly 44 +/- 4 years for the mothers and approximately 11 +/- 4 years for the children. Libraries were sequenced on Illumina HiSeq 2000 with 100+100 nt paired-end reads after adapter ligation with NEBNext reagents. To prevent cross-contamination, the mother and child libraries were prepared a month apart and were sequenced in separate runs. Each donor had between 500,000 and 2,000,000 distinct TCR beta clonotypes identified. Naive TCR beta clonotypes were estimated from low-frequency clonotypes matched to each donor's FACS-determined naive share, without sorting.

The material sequenced was blood. Here the chain combines TRBV5-1 and TRBJ2-1; the D gene cannot be resolved beyond TRBD1 or TRBD2, each matching 6 bases. The TCR was taken from a woman aged 35 to 49 in good health. The DNA is TGCGCCAGCAGCTTGGTTGGGGGGCAGGCAGGCAATGAGCAGTTCTTC. This translates into CASSLVGGQAGNEQFF.